Listed here are 24 T cell receptor beta chains from one sample, sequenced in a study of graft-versus-host responses after intestinal transplantation. Clones were sequenced by immunoSEQ multiplex PCR, and TCRdb holds only the in-frame ones, with some missing. The sample consists of about 9,600 clones, around 92% of them appearing once. Here the sequenced sample was PBMCs, taken 41 days after intestinal transplantation. The receptors derive from a human patient who received an intestinal transplant, so some T cells may come from the graft donor.

The V and J genes are TRBV4-1 and TRBJ2-5; D possibly matches TRBD1 or TRBD2 (6 bases each). Trimming cost V 4 bases and J 3 bases, with 18 bases left between them. Germline V gives CDR1 MGHRA, CDR2 YSYEKL. CDR3 length: 16 residues. CDR3 DNA: TGCGCCAGCAGCCTGATCGGAGGGGGGACGGAAGAGACCCAGTACTTC. As protein: CASSLIGGGTEETQYF.

This clone came up a few times. The rearrangement joins TRBV10-2 to TRBJ1-6; no reliable D call. There are 14 residues in the CDR3. Trimming cost V 3 bases and J 10 bases, with 13 bases left between them. Germline CDR1 and CDR2: WSHSY and SAAADI. This CDR3 is CASSEGGGVSPLHF. The CDR3 nucleotides read TGCGCCAGCAGTGAAGGCGGTGGGGTCTCACCCCTCCACTTT.

This chain uses TRBV12-5 with TRBJ1-2; D unclear. Germline CDR1 and CDR2: LGHNT and FRNRAP. The CDR3 is 13 amino acids. Trimming stripped 3 bases from V and 2 bases from J, with 7 bases between. The CDR3 is CASGLLPNYGYTF. As DNA, the CDR3 is TGTGCTAGTGGTTTACTCCCAAACTATGGCTACACCTTC.

The chain has TRBV6-5 and TRBJ2-7; 7 nucleotides line up with TRBD1. The CDR3 spans 14 residues. CDR1 is MNHEY and CDR2 is SVGAGI in the germline V gene. Trimming removed 5 bases from V and 3 bases from J; junction bases left unmatched: 7. Written as DNA, the CDR3 is TGTGCCAGCAGTACGGGGACAGTCGGCTACGAGCAGTACTTC. Encoded protein: CASSTGTVGYEQYF.

The genes are TRBV7-2 and TRBJ2-1; D might be TRBD1 or TRBD2, each matching 5 bases. Germline values: CDR1 SGHTA, CDR2 FQGNSA. The CDR3 has 16 amino acids. The V end was cut by 5 bases, the J end by 2 bases, with 16 bases between. CDR3 DNA: TGTGCCAGCAGCCTATTTCGGGGACCGACCTACAATGAGCAGTTCTTC. This translates into CASSLFRGPTYNEQFF.

This rearrangement joins TRBV7-3 to TRBJ2-1; 8 bases align to TRBD1. V lost 0 bases to trimming and J lost 9 bases; unmatched junction nucleotides: 16. The CDR3 length is 18 residues. CDR1 SGHTA and CDR2 FQGTGA come from the germline V gene. CDR3 in amino acids: CASSLTAPGQVGVGEQFF. The CDR3 DNA reads TGTGCCAGCAGCTTAACTGCCCCGGGACAGGTGGGTGTGGGTGAGCAGTTCTTC.

The V and J genes are TRBV18 and TRBJ1-1; D unresolved. Germline loops: CDR1 KGHSH, CDR2 LQKENI. Trimming shortened V by 1 base and J by 4 bases, and 4 bases separated the two germline ends. The CDR3 has 12 residues. The CDR3 coding sequence is TGTGCCAGCTCACCACAGGGCACTGAAGCTTTCTTT. This translates into CASSPQGTEAFF.

This chain uses TRBV13 with TRBJ1-4, with D possibly matching TRBD1 (6 bases). Deletions cut 5 bases from V and 7 bases from J, with 17 bases between. The CDR3 covers 15 residues. The germline V gene encodes CDR1 PRHDT and CDR2 FYEKMQ (reference sequence). The CDR3 loop is CASSTGTRTGEKLFF. The CDR3 DNA follows: TGTGCCAGCAGCACCGGGACAAGGACGGGTGAAAAACTGTTTTTT.

The chain links TRBV18 to TRBJ2-2, with D possibly matching TRBD1 (5 bases). V was shortened by 3 bases and J by 5 bases, with 7 bases between the two germline ends. Per germline, CDR1 KGHSH and CDR2 LQKENI. CDR3 size: 13 residues. The CDR3 DNA sequence: TGTGCCAGCTCACCCCCAGGGACCGGGGAGCTGTTTTTT. Protein product: CASSPPGTGELFF.

This chain links TRBV29-1 with TRBJ1-1, with D possibly TRBD1 on 5 matching bases. CDR3 size: 12 residues. Looked up from germline, CDR1 is SQVTM and CDR2 is ANQGSEA. V was pared by 7 bases and J by 1 base, with 10 bases between. The CDR3 loop reads CSGSTGNTEAFF. The CDR3 DNA is TGCAGCGGGAGTACAGGGAACACTGAAGCTTTCTTT.

The chain links TRBV9 to TRBJ1-1, with D unclear. The CDR3 consists of 17 residues. Germline CDR1 and CDR2: SGDLS and YYNGEE. Trimming pared 1 base from V and 5 bases from J, leaving 21 bases between. The CDR3 is CASSVIVNDPGGTEAFF. Here the CDR3 DNA reads TGTGCCAGCAGCGTAATCGTAAACGACCCTGGAGGAACTGAAGCTTTCTTT.

The rearrangement joins TRBV2 to TRBJ2-2, with 7 bases that match TRBD1. Trimming at V came to 4 bases and at J to 4 bases, leaving 9 bases not matched to a gene. CDR1 is SNHLY and CDR2 is FYNNEI in the germline V gene. The CDR3 is 16 amino acids. This CDR3 reads CASSVSRDSPTGELFF. CDR3 coding DNA: TGTGCCAGCAGTGTTAGTAGGGACAGCCCCACCGGGGAGCTGTTTTTT.

The chain joins TRBV29-1 to TRBJ1-2; 7 positions agree with TRBD1. This CDR3 comprises 15 residues. V dropped 7 bases and J dropped 4; count of bases not matched to a gene: 15. Per the germline V gene, CDR1 is SQVTM and CDR2 is ANQGSEA. DNA of the CDR3: TGCAGCGCCGCGGACAGGCCGCCAGTCGCCTATGGCTACACCTTC. It specifies CSAADRPPVAYGYTF.

The rearrangement uses TRBV11-2 and TRBJ2-3; D is unresolved. Germline CDR1 SGHAT, CDR2 FQNNGV. CDR3 size: 12 residues. Between the trimmed V and J ends, which lost 5 bases and 8 bases, there was a span of 11 bases. CDR3 sequence: CASSPEAVTQYF. The CDR3, as DNA: TGTGCCAGCAGCCCCGAGGCAGTTACGCAGTATTTT.

The chain combines TRBV5-6 with TRBJ1-1; D might be TRBD1 (5 bases). Trimming left V 4 bases short and J 0 bases short, with 10 bases between. CDR1 is SGHDT and CDR2 is YYEEEE in the germline V gene. CDR3 length: 14 amino acids. CDR3 DNA sequence: TGTGCCAGCAGCCCGGGACGGATGAACACTGAAGCTTTCTTT. The encoded protein is CASSPGRMNTEAFF.

The rearrangement uses TRBV6-5 and TRBJ2-7, with unresolved D. V dropped 0 bases and J dropped 3 bases, with 12 bases sitting between them. CDR1 and CDR2 (germline): MNHEY, SVGAGI. CDR3 length equals 15 residues. The chain's CDR3 is CASSYSNLPGYEQYF. The CDR3 DNA is TGTGCCAGCAGTTACTCGAACCTCCCAGGCTACGAGCAGTACTTC.

J is TRBJ2-1 and V is TRBV18; 9 nucleotides match TRBD2. V dropped 1 base and J dropped 6; count of bases not matched to a gene: 4. The germline V gene has CDR1 KGHSH and CDR2 LQKENI. This CDR3 is 15 amino acids long. The CDR3 region is CASSPLERGVNEQFF. DNA for the CDR3: TGTGCCAGCTCACCACTGGAGCGGGGGGTCAATGAGCAGTTCTTC.

This clone was observed a single time. The chain has TRBV5-1 and TRBJ2-5; D call uncertain. CDR1 and CDR2 from the germline V gene are SGHRS and YFSETQ. CDR3 size: 14 residues. Trimming took 4 bases from V and 7 from J, leaving 17 bases between them. As DNA, the CDR3 is TGCGCCAGCAGCCGACACCGCCCTCAATGGACCCAGTACTTC. It is translated as CASSRHRPQWTQYF.

This chain joins TRBV18 and TRBJ1-2; D is uncertain. Deletions cut 0 bases from V and 8 bases from J, with 7 bases between. CDR3 length equals 12 residues. Germline V CDR1 and CDR2: KGHSH, LQKENI. The CDR3 DNA is TGTGCCAGCTCACCACCGGGCCGGGGCTACACCTTC. Encoded protein: CASSPPGRGYTF.

The gene calls are TRBV6-1 and TRBJ1-1, with D perhaps TRBD1 (5 bases). Germline-derived CDR1 and CDR2 are MNHNS and SASEGT. CDR3 length: 17 residues. V was cut by 3 bases and J by 3 bases, with 20 bases left in between. CDR3 protein: CASSEDGTLGGYTEAFF. The CDR3 nucleotides are TGTGCCAGCAGTGAGGACGGAACCTTGGGGGGGTACACTGAAGCTTTCTTT.

This clone was seen only once. The rearrangement links TRBV13 to TRBJ2-2; 9 bases match TRBD1. The CDR3 spans 16 residues. The trim removed 4 bases at V and 2 bases at J, leaving 5 bases unmatched. From germline, CDR1 is PRHDT and CDR2 FYEKMQ (reference sequence). The DNA of the CDR3 is TGTGCCAGCAGCTCCCTGACAGGGGGTAACACCGGGGAGCTGTTTTTT. The encoded protein is CASSSLTGGNTGELFF.

This clone was counted once. The chain combines TRBV7-3 with TRBJ2-1; D tentatively reads TRBD1 or TRBD2 (6 bases each). With 2 bases removed from V and 2 bases from J, the gap between germline ends came to 7 bases. Germline CDR1 and CDR2: SGHTA and FQGTGA. This CDR3 comprises 14 residues. CDR3 sequence: CASSLGGPYNEQFF. In nucleotides, the CDR3 is TGTGCCAGCAGCTTAGGGGGGCCCTACAATGAGCAGTTCTTC.

The chain couples TRBV6-5 to TRBJ1-2; D unresolved. The CDR3 spans 11 residues. Trimming took 7 bases from V and 5 from J, leaving 8 bases between them. Germline CDR1 is MNHEY and CDR2 is SVGAGI. CDR3 nucleotide sequence: TGTGCCAGCACGACGGAATATGGCTACACCTTC. Its protein is CASTTEYGYTF.

V and J are TRBV6-1 and TRBJ1-1; no definite D call. The germline V gene encodes CDR1 MNHNS and CDR2 SASEGT. V was clipped by 7 bases and J by 5 bases, with 11 bases between them. The CDR3 covers 12 residues. The chain's CDR3 is CASTEGVTEAFF. Here the CDR3 DNA reads TGTGCCAGCACCGAGGGAGTTACTGAAGCTTTCTTT.